The next 30 T cell receptor beta chains were all read from a single sample in a study of T cells in Graves' hyperthyroidism and ophthalmopathy. The TCR beta CDR3 regions underwent amplification using RNA transcripts as the source. A first-round RT-PCR of the TCR CDR3 used the HTBI primer set. A single record per CDR3 protein comes from TCRdb applying MiXCR to the multiplex PCR reads. Of hundreds of thousands of distinct CDR3 sequences listed, roughly a sixth are singletons. Sequencing was performed on blood. These receptors were taken from a woman in her late teens or twenties with Graves' ophthalmopathy.

The chain links TRBV10-3 to TRBJ2-5; 7 positions agree with TRBD1. The CDR3 loop spans 17 amino acids. Germline CDR1 and CDR2: ENHRY and SYGVKD. J gave up 2 bases and V 5 bases, and 14 bases lay outside the gene matches. The CDR3 sequence: CAISFHALKQGQETQYF. The CDR3 DNA follows: TGTGCCATCAGTTTCCACGCACTTAAACAGGGGCAAGAGACCCAGTACTTC.

The V gene is TRBV30, the J gene TRBJ2-3, with 7 bases that match TRBD2. V shed 3 bases and J 2 bases; nucleotides not matched to a gene: 2. Germline V gives CDR1 GTSNPN, CDR2 SVGIG (reference sequence). The CDR3 loop spans 13 amino acids. Written as DNA, the CDR3 is TGTGCCTGGAGCCGGGACTACACAGATACGCAGTATTTT. Protein: CAWSRDYTDTQYF.

This clonotype was found many times. The chain is built from TRBV11-3 and TRBJ2-3; TRBD2 matches at 7 bases. CDR3 size: 13 residues. V dropped 5 bases and J dropped 4; count of bases not matched to a gene: 3. Germline loops: CDR1 SGHNT, CDR2 YENEEA. CDR3 loop: CASSRTRPDTQYF. CDR3 DNA sequence: TGTGCCAGCAGCCGGACTAGACCAGATACGCAGTATTTT.

The table lists this clonotype with many counts. The chain carries TRBV28 and TRBJ2-7, with 8 bases identical to TRBD1. CDR3 length: 14 amino acids. J was trimmed by 6 bases and V by 2 bases; bases with no gene match: 6. Germline V CDR1 and CDR2: MDHEN, SYDVKM. CDR3 sequence (DNA): TGTGCCAGCAGTTTAGGGACAGGATCTGGCGAGCAGTACTTC. Translation: CASSLGTGSGEQYF.

The chain employs TRBV7-3 and TRBJ2-5, with 7 bases matching TRBD2. This CDR3 region has 15 residues. CDR1 is SGHTA, CDR2 FQGTGA, per germline. The junction had 11 bases not matched to a gene; V was cut back by 5 bases and J by 5 bases. CDR3 loop: CASSAEGLVGETQYF. DNA of the CDR3: TGTGCCAGCAGCGCCGAAGGACTAGTCGGTGAGACCCAGTACTTC.

V is TRBV12-3 or TRBV12-4 and J is TRBJ2-5; 11 nucleotides match TRBD2. The CDR3 length is 16 residues. The V and J ends lost 5 bases and 1 base, in that order; junction bases with no gene match: 6. CDR3 sequence reads: CASSRASGGPQETQYF. CDR3 nucleotides: TGTGCCAGCAGTCGTGCTAGCGGGGGGCCCCAAGAGACCCAGTACTTC.

This clonotype was picked up a small number of times. The chain recombines TRBV6-1 with TRBJ2-3; 8 bases line up with TRBD2. CDR1 is MNHNS, CDR2 SASEGT, per germline. This CDR3 contains 14 residues. With 7 bases clipped from V and 4 bases from J, the junction kept 7 bases outside the gene matches. CDR3 protein: CASTKSGGPDTQYF. The CDR3 nucleotides read TGTGCCAGCACCAAATCGGGAGGGCCAGATACGCAGTATTTT.

As concerns this clonotype: A clone one base away is much larger, so this may be a read error. CDR3: CASNLGLAVLETQYF. CDR3 nucleotide sequence: TGTGCCAGCAATTTAGGGCTAGCGGTCCTTGAGACCCAGTACTTC. The gene calls are TRBV12-3 or TRBV12-4 and TRBJ2-5; 7 bases fit TRBD2. There are 15 residues in the CDR3.

This clonotype was counted many times. The chain recombines TRBV7-2 with TRBJ2-7; maybe TRBD2 (6 bases). V was cut by 3 bases and J by 2 bases, with 14 bases left in between. The length of the CDR3 is 15 residues. CDR1 SGHTA and CDR2 FQGNSA come from the germline V gene. The CDR3 DNA follows: TGTGCCAGCAGCTTCGCCGGGACTGGGACCTACGAGCAGTACTTC. It codes for CASSFAGTGTYEQYF.

Concerning this clonotype itself: A junction end diverges from the germline sequence, so it may reflect a read error. This rearrangement joins TRBV27 to TRBJ2-3, with D possibly TRBD1 on 6 matching bases. The germline CDR1 and CDR2 sequences are MNHEY and SMNVEV (reference sequence). The CDR3 has 13 amino acids. The CDR3 region has the DNA TGTGCCAGCAGTTTATCGGGGGCAGATACGCAGTGTTTT. Translation gives CASSLSGADTQCF.

This clonotype was observed a handful of times. The chain recombines TRBV15 with TRBJ1-2; D is perhaps TRBD1 (5 bases). Trimming took 0 bases from V and 5 from J, leaving 16 bases between them. Per germline, CDR1 LNHNV and CDR2 YYDKDF (reference sequence). The length of the CDR3 is 16 residues. The CDR3 DNA reads as TGTGCCACCAGCAGAGAACCAGGGTCGATTTTATATGGCTACACCTTC. It yields the protein CATSREPGSILYGYTF.

In its sample, this clonotype was seen many times. The V and J genes are TRBV30 and TRBJ1-5, with 7 bases that match TRBD1. This CDR3 has 16 residues. J was trimmed by 2 bases and V by 0 bases; bases with no gene match: 7. From germline, CDR1 is GTSNPN and CDR2 SVGIG (reference sequence). CDR3 sequence: CAWSVGGGAGNQPQHF. CDR3 sequence (DNA): TGTGCCTGGAGTGTAGGAGGGGGCGCCGGCAATCAGCCCCAGCATTTT.

The chain combines TRBV4-2 with TRBJ2-3; a weak D match, TRBD2 (6 bases). The CDR3 extends over 16 amino acids. The V end was cut by 4 bases, the J end by 0 bases, with 14 bases between. Per germline, CDR1 LGHNA and CDR2 YNFKEQ. CDR3 residues: CASSRTGSSSTDTQYF. The CDR3 bases are TGTGCCAGCAGCCGAACCGGGAGTTCTAGCACAGATACGCAGTATTTT.

The chain couples TRBV25-1 to TRBJ2-7, with TRBD1 as a possible D gene (6 bases). Per germline, CDR1 MGHDK and CDR2 SYGVNS. This CDR3 is 15 amino acids long. V was cut by 2 bases and J by 2 bases, with 13 bases left in between. The CDR3 DNA reads TGTGCCAGCAGTGAACCTCAGGGGTCGGCCTACGAGCAGTACTTC. Its translation is CASSEPQGSAYEQYF.

This chain joins TRBV5-5 and TRBJ1-1; D remains unclear. CDR1 SGHKS and CDR2 YYEKEE come from the germline V gene (reference sequence). V lost 9 bases, J lost 4 bases, and 19 bases lay in between. The CDR3 contains 14 residues. CDR3 sequence: CATFGPASFTEAFF. CDR3 DNA sequence: TGTGCCACCTTCGGCCCGGCAAGCTTCACTGAAGCTTTCTTT.

This clonotype was picked up a small number of times. The chain employs TRBV28 and TRBJ2-5, with D tentatively TRBD1 (6 bases). Trimming took 4 bases from V and 0 from J, leaving 15 bases between them. CDR3 size: 16 residues. Germline lookup yields CDR1 MDHEN and CDR2 SYDVKM. The CDR3 loop is CASSSYRATYQETQYF. CDR3 nucleotides: TGTGCCAGCAGTTCCTACAGGGCTACGTACCAAGAGACCCAGTACTTC.

V is TRBV2 and J is TRBJ1-5; TRBD1 matches 9 bases. CDR3 size: 15 residues. Germline V gives CDR1 SNHLY, CDR2 FYNNEI. Losses at the gene ends were 5 bases for V and 4 bases for J; bases not matched to a gene: 6. CDR3 residues: CASSRGTGLNQPQHF. The CDR3 nucleotides read TGTGCCAGCAGTAGAGGGACAGGGCTAAATCAGCCCCAGCATTTT.

The gene calls are TRBV6-1 and TRBJ1-5; 9 nucleotides match TRBD1. The CDR3 has 18 residues. Germline trimming cut 7 bases from V and 5 bases from J; bases unmatched to any gene: 18. Germline CDR1 and CDR2: MNHNS and SASEGT. The chain's CDR3 is CASTLGTGTFVGHQPQHF. CDR3 sequence (DNA): TGTGCCAGCACCCTCGGGACAGGGACGTTCGTGGGGCATCAGCCCCAGCATTTT.

There are many counts of this clonotype. This rearrangement joins TRBV27 to TRBJ1-2; 10 nucleotides align to TRBD1. This CDR3 comprises 15 residues. Germline CDR1 MNHEY, CDR2 SMNVEV (reference sequence). The junction had 11 bases not matched to a gene; V was cut back by 5 bases and J by 8 bases. CDR3 residues: CASSVHGTGERGYTF. In DNA form, the CDR3 reads TGTGCCAGCAGTGTCCATGGGACAGGGGAACGGGGCTACACCTTC.

The gene calls are TRBV5-6 and TRBJ2-5, with 12 bases aligning to TRBD2. CDR1 and CDR2 from the germline V gene are SGHDT and YYEEEE. The CDR3 extends over 16 amino acids. The trim removed 5 bases at V and 5 bases at J, leaving 10 bases unmatched. CDR3 nucleotides: TGTGCCAGCAGAGCTAGCGGGGGGGCCAATCGGGAGACCCAGTACTTC. It yields the protein CASRASGGANRETQYF.

This clonotype has more than one count but fewer than ten. The chain has TRBV7-3 and TRBJ2-3; TRBD2 agrees at 8 bases. In germline, CDR1 is SGHTA, CDR2 FQGTGA. Unmatched junction bases numbered 5, after V lost 5 bases and J lost 4 bases. There are 14 residues in the CDR3. The CDR3 here is CASSPGGAPDTQYF. CDR3 DNA: TGTGCCAGCAGCCCGGGGGGGGCCCCAGATACGCAGTATTTT.

The chain links TRBV30 to TRBJ1-1; 11 bases are shared with TRBD1. The CDR3 has 12 residues. Germline trimming cut 4 bases from V and 8 bases from J; bases unmatched to any gene: 3. Germline lookup yields CDR1 GTSNPN and CDR2 SVGIG (reference sequence). The CDR3 sequence: CAWTGQGAEAFF. DNA of the CDR3: TGTGCCTGGACCGGACAGGGGGCGGAAGCTTTCTTT.

This clonotype was counted at least ten times. V and J are TRBV6-1 and TRBJ2-7; a possible D gene is TRBD1 (6 bases). This CDR3 has 14 residues. The germline V and J ends were trimmed by 5 bases and 0 bases, with 11 bases remaining between them. Germline V gene data show CDR1 as MNHNS and CDR2 as SASEGT. CDR3 loop: CASSPTGSSYEQYF. CDR3 coding DNA: TGTGCCAGCAGTCCGACAGGTAGCTCCTACGAGCAGTACTTC.

This clonotype was seen a handful of times. The chain is built from TRBV18 and TRBJ2-7, with D perhaps TRBD2 (6 bases). This CDR3 comprises 13 residues. Germline V lookup: CDR1 KGHSH, CDR2 LQKENI. Trimming pared 3 bases from V and 8 bases from J, leaving 14 bases between. The CDR3 sequence: CASSPSNGGQQYF. The CDR3 DNA reads as TGTGCCAGCTCACCGTCTAACGGGGGACAGCAGTACTTC.

The J gene is TRBJ2-7, the V gene TRBV28, with TRBD1 identical over 8 bases. CDR3 length: 13 residues. J was trimmed by 2 bases and V by 6 bases; bases with no gene match: 3. The germline gives CDR1 MDHEN, CDR2 SYDVKM. This CDR3 reads CASRVTGAYEQYF. The CDR3 coding sequence is TGTGCCAGCAGAGTGACAGGGGCCTACGAGCAGTACTTC.

This sequence joins TRBV19 and TRBJ1-1; no reliable D call. Germline values: CDR1 LNHDA, CDR2 SQIVND (reference sequence). The CDR3 contains 12 residues. V lost 5 bases and J 5 bases, leaving 9 bases between the germline ends. DNA for the CDR3: TGTGCCAGTAGTCGGGCGGGGACTGAAGCTTTCTTT. Translated: CASSRAGTEAFF.

This clonotype was detected many times. The V and J genes are TRBV30 and TRBJ1-3; D unresolved. The CDR3 is made up of 12 amino acids. The V gene's germline CDR1 is GTSNPN and CDR2 SVGIG (reference sequence). Between the trimmed V and J ends, which lost 4 bases and 1 base, there was a span of 5 bases. This chain's CDR3 is CAWTESGNTIYF. As DNA, the CDR3 is TGTGCCTGGACTGAATCTGGAAACACCATATATTTT.

This clonotype was seen at least ten times. The V gene is TRBV28, the J gene TRBJ1-1; a weak D match, TRBD1 (6 bases). In germline, CDR1 is MDHEN, CDR2 SYDVKM. The CDR3 length is 14 residues. The V and J ends lost 7 bases and 1 base respectively, with 13 bases between them. The CDR3 sequence: CASNLGRGNTEAFF. The CDR3, as DNA: TGTGCCAGCAATTTGGGCAGGGGGAACACTGAAGCTTTCTTT.

This clonotype was counted between two and nine times. The CDR3 protein is CASSVGDYSYEQYF. The CDR3 nucleotides are TGTGCCAGCAGCGTAGGGGATTACTCCTACGAGCAGTACTTC. The gene calls are TRBV9 and TRBJ2-7; D gene unclear. The CDR3 runs to 14 residues. Trimming removed 0 bases from V and 0 bases from J, with 7 bases in between. Germline V gene data show CDR1 as SGDLS and CDR2 as YYNGEE.

Comment on this clonotype: A read error is possible here, since a much larger clone lies one base away. The chain carries TRBV2 and TRBJ2-1; D gene uncertain. The length of the CDR3 is 13 residues. V was trimmed by 1 base and J by 4 bases, leaving 5 bases between them. CDR1 is SNHLY and CDR2 is FYNNEI in the germline V gene. The CDR3 sequence: CASSEERYNEQFF. DNA for the CDR3: TGTGCCAGCAGTGAAGAGCGTTACAATGAGCAGTTCTTC.